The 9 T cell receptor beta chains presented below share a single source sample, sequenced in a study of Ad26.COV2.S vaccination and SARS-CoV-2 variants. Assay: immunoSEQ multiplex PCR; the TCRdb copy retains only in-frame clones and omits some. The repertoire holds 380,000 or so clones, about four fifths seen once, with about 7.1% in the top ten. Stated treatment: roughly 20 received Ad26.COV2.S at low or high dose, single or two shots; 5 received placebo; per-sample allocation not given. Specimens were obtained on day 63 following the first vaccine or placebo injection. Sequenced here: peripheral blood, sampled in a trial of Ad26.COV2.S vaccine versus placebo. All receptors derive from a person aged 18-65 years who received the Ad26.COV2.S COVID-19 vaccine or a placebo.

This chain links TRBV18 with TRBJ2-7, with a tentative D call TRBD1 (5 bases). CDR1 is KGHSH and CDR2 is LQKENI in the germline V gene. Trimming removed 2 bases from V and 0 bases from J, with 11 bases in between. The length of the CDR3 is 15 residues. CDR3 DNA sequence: TGTGCCAGCTCACCAGAAGGACACATCTCCTACGAGCAGTACTTC. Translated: CASSPEGHISYEQYF.

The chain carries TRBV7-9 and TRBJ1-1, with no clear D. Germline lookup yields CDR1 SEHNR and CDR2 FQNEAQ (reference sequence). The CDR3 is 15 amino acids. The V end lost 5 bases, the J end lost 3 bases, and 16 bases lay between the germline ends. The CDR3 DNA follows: TGTGCCAGCAGCCCACCGCGGTTTCGGGACACTGAAGCTTTCTTT. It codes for CASSPPRFRDTEAFF.

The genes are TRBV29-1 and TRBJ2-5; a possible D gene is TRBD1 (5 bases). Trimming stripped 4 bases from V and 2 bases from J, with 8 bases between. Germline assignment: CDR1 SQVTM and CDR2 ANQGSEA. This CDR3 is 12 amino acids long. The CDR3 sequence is CSVGGRQETQYF. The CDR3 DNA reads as TGCAGCGTTGGGGGCCGACAAGAGACCCAGTACTTC.

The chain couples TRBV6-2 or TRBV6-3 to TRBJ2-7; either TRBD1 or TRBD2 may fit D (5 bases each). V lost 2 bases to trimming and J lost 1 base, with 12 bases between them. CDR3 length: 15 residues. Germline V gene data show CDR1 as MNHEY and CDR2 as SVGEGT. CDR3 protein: CASSYPVWGSYEQYF. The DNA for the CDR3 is TGTGCCAGCAGTTACCCCGTTTGGGGGTCCTACGAGCAGTACTTC.

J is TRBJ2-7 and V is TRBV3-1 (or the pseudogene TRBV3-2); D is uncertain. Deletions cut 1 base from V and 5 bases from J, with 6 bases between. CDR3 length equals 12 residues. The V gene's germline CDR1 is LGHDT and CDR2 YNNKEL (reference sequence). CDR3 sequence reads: CASSQGVHEQYF. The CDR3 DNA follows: TGTGCCAGCAGCCAAGGGGTACACGAGCAGTACTTC.

The CDR3 bases are TGTGCCAGCAGTTTGTTAGGACGTCCGAACACCGGGGAGCTGTTTTTT. This gives the protein CASSLLGRPNTGELFF. V is TRBV28 and J is TRBJ2-2; D not resolved. Between the trimmed V and J ends, which lost 3 bases and 0 bases, there was a span of 11 bases. Germline CDR1 reads MDHEN; CDR2 reads SYDVKM. The CDR3 length is 16 residues. The variable domain in full, with the rest retrieved from reference TRBV28 and TRBJ2-2, is DVKVTQSSRYLVKRTGEKVFLECVQDMDHENMFWYRQDPGLGLRLIYFSYDVKMKEKGDIPEGYSVSREKKERFSLILESASTNQTSMYLCASSLLGRPNTGELFFGEGSRLTVL.

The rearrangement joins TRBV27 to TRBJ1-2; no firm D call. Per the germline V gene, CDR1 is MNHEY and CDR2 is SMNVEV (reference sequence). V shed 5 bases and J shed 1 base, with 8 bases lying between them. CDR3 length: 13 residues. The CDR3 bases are TGTGCCAGCAGTCCCTTTCGTAACTATGGCTACACCTTC. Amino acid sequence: CASSPFRNYGYTF.

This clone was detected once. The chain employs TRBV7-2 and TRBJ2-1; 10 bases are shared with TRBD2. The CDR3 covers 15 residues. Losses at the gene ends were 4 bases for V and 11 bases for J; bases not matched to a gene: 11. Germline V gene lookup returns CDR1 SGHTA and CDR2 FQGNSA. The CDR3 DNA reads TGTGCCAGCAGCTCCGAAGCGGGGGGGCGGTTTCAGCAGTTCTTC. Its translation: CASSSEAGGRFQQFF. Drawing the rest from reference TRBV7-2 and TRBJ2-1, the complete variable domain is GAGVSQSPSNKVTEKGKDVELRCDPISGHTALYWYRQSLGQGLEFLIYFQGNSAPDKSGLPSDRFSAERTGGSVSTLTIQRTQQEDSAVYLCASSSEAGGRFQQFFGPGTRLTVL.

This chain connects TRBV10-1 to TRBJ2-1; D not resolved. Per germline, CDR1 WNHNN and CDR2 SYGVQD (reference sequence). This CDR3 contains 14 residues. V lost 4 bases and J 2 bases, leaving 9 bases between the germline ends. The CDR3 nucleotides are TGCGCCAGCAGTGGAGACTTCCCCTACAATGAGCAGTTCTTC. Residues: CASSGDFPYNEQFF.